The clone carrying this TCR beta chain was detected ten times or more. Its antigen is as yet unknown. This entry is derived from a study of T cells in Graves' hyperthyroidism and ophthalmopathy. Study-wide results and limits: Within blood appeared most thyroid clonotypes that had expanded above 0.001.

Using RNA transcripts as the source, TCR beta CDR3 regions were amplified. The HTBI primer set was used in a first-round RT-PCR of the TCR CDR3. Via MiXCR, TCRdb re-called the multiplex PCR reads, giving one row per CDR3 protein. The sample yields about 360,000 distinct CDR3 sequences, about a fifth seen once. CDR1 MNHEY and CDR2 SVGAGI come from the germline V gene. The junction had 2 bases not matched to a gene; V was cut back by 2 bases and J by 1 base. CDR3 length equals 15 residues. Not enrolled were patients with uncontrolled infection, other autoimmune disease, pregnancy or lactation. On the basis of clinical symptoms, serum thyroxine and TRAb, thyroid ultrasound and orbital computed tomography, diagnoses were made.

The sample consisted of blood. The chain combines TRBV6-5 with TRBJ2-7, with 10 bases fitting TRBD1. The sequence was obtained from a woman younger than 35 with Graves' hyperthyroidism. The CDR3 here is CASSYQGQGSYEQYF. CDR3 bases: TGTGCCAGCAGTTACCAGGGACAGGGGTCCTACGAGCAGTACTTC.